The clone carrying this T cell receptor beta chain has a count of ten or more. This entry is derived from a study of regulatory T cells in long-lasting Graves disease. Time point of the sample: newly diagnosed GD, antithyroid drugs for less than 3 months. From PBMCs, RNA was extracted and then used to make the TCR library. Through Arm-PCR of CDR3 regions and iRepertoire HTBI primers, TCR beta libraries were built. TCRdb reanalysed the multiplex PCR reads using MiXCR and keeps one entry per CDR3 protein. The sample holds 400,000 to 500,000 distinct CDR3 sequences; 16% are singletons and the top ten take 20% to 25%. This CDR3 has 16 residues. J gave up 4 bases and V 3 bases, and 10 bases lay outside the gene matches. The sample also formed part of further work on T cells in Graves' hyperthyroidism and ophthalmopathy.

The sequenced sample was peripheral blood mononuclear cells (PBMCs), obtained at new diagnosis, from a patient treated with antithyroid drugs. V gene TRBV12-3 or TRBV12-4 combines with J gene TRBJ1-1, with 8 bases lining up with TRBD1. The receptor comes from a woman between 18 and 29 years old with Graves disease. CDR3 DNA sequence: TGTGCCAGCAGTTTCGGGCAGGGGGCTCCCGGCACTGAAGCTTTCTTT. Translating gives CASSFGQGAPGTEAFF.